This entry lists 16 T cell receptor beta chains sequenced from one sample in a study of CD8 T cells in Susac syndrome. RNA amounts of roughly 0.45 to 1 ug underwent reverse transcription with random hexamers. TCRdb called the immunoSEQ multiplex PCR reads again in MiXCR, with one record for every CDR3 protein. Among about 250,000 distinct CDR3 sequences, about 94% were seen once, and the ten largest hold around 0.072%. Material for sequencing was CD4+ T cells from PBMCs. The receptors stem from a human donor with multiple sclerosis.

The chain recombines TRBV27 with TRBJ1-3, with TRBD1 as a possible D gene (5 bases). V was cut by 3 bases and J by 4 bases, with 13 bases left in between. The CDR3 runs 15 residues. Germline CDR1 and CDR2: MNHEY and SMNVEV (reference sequence). CDR3 bases: TGTGCCAGCAGTTTTTTGGGGCGCCCCGGAAACACCATATATTTT. This gives the protein CASSFLGRPGNTIYF.

This clonotype was detected once. This sequence joins TRBV29-1 and TRBJ2-3; TRBD2 might be the D (5 bases). The CDR3 has 13 residues. Germline V gene data show CDR1 as SQVTM and CDR2 as ANQGSEA. The ends were cut back, 5 bases at V and 1 base at J, with 10 bases in the middle. DNA for the CDR3: TGCAGCGTTCAGAGCGGAGGCACAGATACGCAGTATTTT. Its protein product is CSVQSGGTDTQYF.

The chain recombines TRBV7-2 with TRBJ1-1; perhaps TRBD1 as D (5 bases). CDR1 is SGHTA and CDR2 is FQGNSA in the germline V gene. The CDR3 totals 14 residues. Deletions cut 0 bases from V and 6 bases from J, with 11 bases between. The CDR3 spells CASSLAQGGAEAFF. For the CDR3, the DNA is TGTGCCAGCAGCTTAGCTCAGGGAGGAGCTGAAGCTTTCTTT.

The rearrangement joins TRBV7-2 to TRBJ2-5; D is uncertain. The V and J ends lost 5 bases and 8 bases respectively, with 15 bases between them. The germline V gene has CDR1 SGHTA and CDR2 FQGNSA. The CDR3 is 13 amino acids. This CDR3 reads CASSPGHLVTQYF. CDR3 nucleotide sequence: TGTGCCAGCAGCCCCGGGCACCTTGTAACCCAGTACTTC.

The chain joins TRBV5-1 to TRBJ2-7, with TRBD1 as a possible D gene (6 bases). The V end was cut by 4 bases, the J end by 0 bases, with 11 bases between. Germline CDR1 is SGHRS and CDR2 is YFSETQ. There are 14 residues in the CDR3. CDR3 in amino acids: CASSRDIFSYEQYV. Written as DNA, the CDR3 is TGCGCCAGCAGCAGGGACATCTTCTCCTACGAGCAGTACGTC.

The CDR3 nucleotides are TGTGCCAGCAGTCCCACGCAGGGGAACACTGAAGCTTTCTTT. Translating it yields CASSPTQGNTEAFF. The chain employs TRBV27 and TRBJ1-1; tentative D call: TRBD1 (5 bases). The CDR3 extends over 14 amino acids. Trimming pared 5 bases from V and 1 base from J, leaving 11 bases between. Germline CDR1 and CDR2: MNHEY and SMNVEV (reference sequence).

The chain uses TRBV9 and TRBJ1-2; a possible D gene is TRBD1 (5 bases). Trimming took 2 bases from V and 4 from J, leaving 9 bases between them. The CDR3 is made up of 13 amino acids. Germline CDR1 and CDR2: SGDLS and YYNGEE. The CDR3 loop is CASSVGAFYGYTF. In nucleotides, the CDR3 is TGTGCCAGCAGCGTCGGGGCTTTCTATGGCTACACCTTC.

This chain uses TRBV20-1 with TRBJ2-7, with 12 nucleotides matching TRBD2. Looked up from germline, CDR1 is DFQATT and CDR2 is SNEGSKA (reference sequence). CDR3 length equals 13 residues. J gave up 3 bases and V 6 bases, and 3 bases lay outside the gene matches. CDR3 amino acids: CSAGGLAGYEQYF. The CDR3 nucleotides are TGCAGTGCCGGGGGACTAGCGGGCTACGAGCAGTACTTC.

The V and J genes are TRBV5-6 and TRBJ1-2, with 9 bases aligning to TRBD1. CDR1 is SGHDT and CDR2 is YYEEEE in the germline V gene. The CDR3 has 14 residues. The V gene end was trimmed by 4 bases and the J gene end by 8 bases; junction bases not matched to a gene: 9. The CDR3 spells CASSTGQGVGGYTF. The CDR3 DNA reads as TGTGCCAGCAGCACGGGACAGGGAGTAGGAGGCTACACCTTC.

This rearrangement joins TRBV18 to TRBJ2-1; D is possibly TRBD1 (5 bases). CDR3 length: 12 amino acids. Trimming took 2 bases from V and 8 from J, leaving 7 bases between them. The germline gives CDR1 KGHSH, CDR2 LQKENI. CDR3 sequence (DNA): TGTGCCAGCTCACCAGGGGCGGATGAGCAGTTCTTC. Translated: CASSPGADEQFF. Combining the CDR3 with reference TRBV18 and TRBJ2-1 gives the whole variable domain NAGVMQNPRHLVRRRGQEARLRCSPMKGHSHVYWYRQLPEEGLKFMVYLQKENIIDESGMPKERFSAEFPKEGPSILRIQQVVRGDSAAYFCASSPGADEQFFGPGTRLTVL.

This sequence joins TRBV5-1 and TRBJ1-2, with 8 bases lining up with TRBD1. The trim removed 3 bases at V and 0 bases at J, leaving 13 bases unmatched. The length of the CDR3 is 18 residues. The V gene's germline CDR1 is SGHRS and CDR2 YFSETQ. The CDR3, as DNA: TGCGCCAGCAGCTCACAACTTCCGGGACAGGCAGCTAACTATGGCTACACCTTC. This translates into CASSSQLPGQAANYGYTF.

The V and J genes are TRBV29-1 and TRBJ2-2; possibly TRBD2 for D (7 bases). CDR1 and CDR2 from the germline V gene are SQVTM and ANQGSEA. CDR3 length: 13 residues. With 7 bases removed from V and 5 bases from J, the gap between germline ends came to 14 bases. The CDR3 DNA is TGCAGCGCCGCGGGGGCCGGGACCGGGGAGCTGTTTTTT. It translates to CSAAGAGTGELFF.

The chain employs TRBV4-1 and TRBJ2-1; D might be TRBD2 (5 bases). Germline CDR1 MGHRA, CDR2 YSYEKL. This CDR3 is built from 17 residues. V lost 1 base to trimming and J lost 0 bases, with 13 bases between them. The CDR3 sequence: CASSQVGGKSSYNEQFF. Here the CDR3 DNA reads TGCGCCAGCAGCCAAGTTGGAGGCAAGAGCTCCTACAATGAGCAGTTCTTC.

The rearrangement joins TRBV3-1 to TRBJ1-4; TRBD1 matches at 7 bases. Germline V lookup: CDR1 LGHDT, CDR2 YNNKEL (reference sequence). V lost 4 bases to trimming and J lost 8 bases; unmatched junction nucleotides: 7. The CDR3 is 14 amino acids. The CDR3 nucleotides read TGTGCCAGCAGCCCTGGACAGGATGGCGAAAAACTGTTTTTT. This encodes CASSPGQDGEKLFF.

The J gene is TRBJ2-5, the V gene TRBV7-3; D tentatively reads TRBD1 or TRBD2 (5 bases each). This CDR3 has 14 residues. The germline gives CDR1 SGHTA, CDR2 FQGTGA. V lost 2 bases and J lost 6, with 13 bases in between. CDR3 region: CASSLDRGEQTQYF. CDR3 in DNA: TGTGCCAGCAGCTTAGATCGAGGGGAGCAGACCCAGTACTTC.

The V call is TRBV18, the J call TRBJ2-7; D might be TRBD1 (5 bases). Germline-derived CDR1 and CDR2 are KGHSH and LQKENI. There are 13 residues in the CDR3. V lost 2 bases and J 6 bases, leaving 11 bases between the germline ends. DNA of the CDR3: TGTGCCAGCTCACCAGCCCAACAGGTCGAGCAGTACTTC. This gives the protein CASSPAQQVEQYF.